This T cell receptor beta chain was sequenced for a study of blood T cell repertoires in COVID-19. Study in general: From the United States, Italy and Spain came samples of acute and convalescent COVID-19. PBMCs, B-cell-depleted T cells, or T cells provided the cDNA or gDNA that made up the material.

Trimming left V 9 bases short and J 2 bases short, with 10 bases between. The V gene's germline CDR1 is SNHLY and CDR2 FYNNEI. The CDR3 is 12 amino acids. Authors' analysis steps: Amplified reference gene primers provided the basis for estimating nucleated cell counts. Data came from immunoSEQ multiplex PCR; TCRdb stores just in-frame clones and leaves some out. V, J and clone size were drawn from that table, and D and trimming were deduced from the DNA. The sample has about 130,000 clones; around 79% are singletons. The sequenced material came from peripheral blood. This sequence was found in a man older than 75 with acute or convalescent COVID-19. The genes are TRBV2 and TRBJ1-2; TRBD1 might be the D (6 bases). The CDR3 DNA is TGTGCCAGTACCGACAGGAACTATGGCTACACCTTC. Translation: CASTDRNYGYTF.